The present entry profiles one TCR beta chain with its context. The germline V gene encodes CDR1 LGHDT and CDR2 YNNKEL (reference sequence). The CDR3 length is 15 residues. Trimming took 0 bases from V and 4 from J, leaving 11 bases between them. This entry comes from a study of blood T cell repertoires in COVID-19. The wider study: Acute and convalescent COVID-19 samples came from the United States, Italy and Spain. Nucleic acid was either cDNA or gDNA, and it came from T cells, B-cell-depleted T cells, or PBMCs.

Original processing notes: Estimates of nucleated cell counts were drawn from the amplification of reference gene primers. Method: immunoSEQ multiplex PCR; TCRdb's copy keeps in-frame clones and lacks some. V, J and clone size were drawn from that table, and D and trimming were deduced from the DNA. Of about 210,000 clones in the sample, around 88% were seen once. Sequencing was carried out using peripheral blood. The chain uses TRBV3-1 (or the pseudogene TRBV3-2) and TRBJ2-3; D not certain. This clonotype originated in a woman aged 50 to 65 with acute or convalescent COVID-19. The CDR3 DNA reads as TGTGCCAGCAGCCAAGAGATGGCATTCCCAGATACGCAGTATTTT. Its translation is CASSQEMAFPDTQYF.